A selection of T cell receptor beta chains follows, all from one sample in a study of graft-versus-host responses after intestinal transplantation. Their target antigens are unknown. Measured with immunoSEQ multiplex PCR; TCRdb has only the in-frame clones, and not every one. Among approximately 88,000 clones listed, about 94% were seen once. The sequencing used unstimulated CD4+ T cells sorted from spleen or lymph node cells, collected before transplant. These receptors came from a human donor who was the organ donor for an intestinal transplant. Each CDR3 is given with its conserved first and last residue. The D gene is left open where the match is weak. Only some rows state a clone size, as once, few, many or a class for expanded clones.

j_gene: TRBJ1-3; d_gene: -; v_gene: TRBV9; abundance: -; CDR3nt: TGTGCCAGCAGCGTAGCTCTGCCAGGCTCTGGAAACACCATATATTTT; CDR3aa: CASSVALPGSGNTIYF
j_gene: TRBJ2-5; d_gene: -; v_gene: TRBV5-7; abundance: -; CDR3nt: TGTGCCAGCAGTTACTTCCCGGTCCAAGAGACCCAGTACTTC; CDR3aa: CASSYFPVQETQYF
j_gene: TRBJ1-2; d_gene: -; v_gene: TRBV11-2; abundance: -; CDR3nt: TGTGCCAGCAGCTCGTACCAGGGCCCGGGAGGCTACACCTTC; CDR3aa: CASSSYQGPGGYTF
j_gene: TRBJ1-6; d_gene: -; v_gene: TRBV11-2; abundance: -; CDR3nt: TGTGCCAGCAGCCTTTTATCGAATGACTCACCCCTCCACTTT; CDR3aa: CASSLLSNDSPLHF
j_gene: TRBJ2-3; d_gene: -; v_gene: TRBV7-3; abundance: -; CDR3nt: TGTGCCAGCAGCTTAGGGGGCAGGGGCACAGATACGCAGTATTTT; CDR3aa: CASSLGGRGTDTQYF
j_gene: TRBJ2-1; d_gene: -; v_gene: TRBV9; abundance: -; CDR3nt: TGTGCCAGCAGCGTATTGAGCTCGTCCTACAATGAGCAGTTCTTC; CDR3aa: CASSVLSSSYNEQFF
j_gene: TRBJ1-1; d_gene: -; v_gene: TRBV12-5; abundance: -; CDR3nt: TGTGCTAGTGGTTTGGTACGTATCCTTCAGGGGAGTAACACTGAAGCTTTCTTT; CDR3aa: CASGLVRILQGSNTEAFF
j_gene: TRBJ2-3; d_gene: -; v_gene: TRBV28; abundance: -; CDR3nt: TGTGCCAGCAGTTTACTAGGCACAGATACGCAGTATTTT; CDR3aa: CASSLLGTDTQYF
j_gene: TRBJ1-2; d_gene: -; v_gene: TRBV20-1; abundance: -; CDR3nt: -; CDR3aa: CSAVGQGAHTF
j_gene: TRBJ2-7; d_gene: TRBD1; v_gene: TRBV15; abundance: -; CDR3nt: TGTGCCACCAGCAGAGGGGACAGGGGAATTGGCGAGCAGTACTTC; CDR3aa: CATSRGDRGIGEQYF
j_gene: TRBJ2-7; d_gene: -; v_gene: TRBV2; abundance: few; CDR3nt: TGTGCCAGCAGTGGAGGCTACGAGCAGTACTTC; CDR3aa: CASSGGYEQYF
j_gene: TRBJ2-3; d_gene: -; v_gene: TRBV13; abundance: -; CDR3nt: TGTGCCAGCAGCCCTATCCCCCAGGGCCATACGCAGTATTTT; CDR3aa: CASSPIPQGHTQYF
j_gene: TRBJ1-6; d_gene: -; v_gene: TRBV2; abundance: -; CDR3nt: TGTGCCAGCAGTGACCGACAGGCACGGTCTAATTCACCCCTCCACTTT; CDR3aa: CASSDRQARSNSPLHF
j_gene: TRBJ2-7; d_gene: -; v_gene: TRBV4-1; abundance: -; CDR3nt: TGCGCCAGCAGCCAAGTTCTCATAAGAGGCAGGTCCGAGCAGTACTTC; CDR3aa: CASSQVLIRGRSEQYF
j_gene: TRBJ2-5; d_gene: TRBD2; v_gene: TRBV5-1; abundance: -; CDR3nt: TGCGCCAGCAGCCCGAGACTAGCGGGGGGGCTCCCAGAGACCCAGTACTTC; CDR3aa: CASSPRLAGGLPETQYF
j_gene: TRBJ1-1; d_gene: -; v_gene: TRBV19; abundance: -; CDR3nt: TGTGCCGTACAGAGTTTGAACACTGAAGCTTTCTTT; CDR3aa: CAVQSLNTEAFF
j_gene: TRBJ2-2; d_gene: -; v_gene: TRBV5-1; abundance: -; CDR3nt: TGCGCCAGCAGCTTGGATCAGGCCGGGGAGCTGTTTTTT; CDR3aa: CASSLDQAGELFF
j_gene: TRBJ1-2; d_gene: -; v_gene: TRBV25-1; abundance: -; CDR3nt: TGTGCCAGCAGTCGCTCCTATGGCTACACCTTC; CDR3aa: CASSRSYGYTF
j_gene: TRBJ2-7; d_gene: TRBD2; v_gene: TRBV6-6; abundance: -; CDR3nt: TGTGCCAGCAGTTACCTTGCGGGGGGGAGTTACGAGCAGTACTTC; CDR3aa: CASSYLAGGSYEQYF
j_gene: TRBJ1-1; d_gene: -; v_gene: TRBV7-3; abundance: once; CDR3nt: TGTGCCAGCAGCTTAAGACCGAACACTGAAGCTTTCTTT; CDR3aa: CASSLRPNTEAFF
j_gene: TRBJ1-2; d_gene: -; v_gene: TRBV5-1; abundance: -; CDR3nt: TGCGCCAGCAGCTTGGTTGGAGGTCCTAGCTATGGCTACACCTTC; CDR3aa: CASSLVGGPSYGYTF
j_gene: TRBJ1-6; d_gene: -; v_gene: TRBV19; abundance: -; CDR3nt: TGTGCCAGTAGTATAGTAGGGCAGACGATCAATTCACCCCTCCACTTT; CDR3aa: CASSIVGQTINSPLHF
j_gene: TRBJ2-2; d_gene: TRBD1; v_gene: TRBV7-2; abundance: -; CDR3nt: TGTGCCAGCAGCTTCAAAGGATTCGGCAGGGGGCATGACGGGGAGCTGTTTTTT; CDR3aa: CASSFKGFGRGHDGELFF
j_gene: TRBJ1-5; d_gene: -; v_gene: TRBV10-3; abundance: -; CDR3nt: TGTGCCATCCGTGGGGTGAGCGACAATCAGCCCCAGCATTTT; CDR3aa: CAIRGVSDNQPQHF
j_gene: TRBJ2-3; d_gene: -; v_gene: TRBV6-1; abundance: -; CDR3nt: TGTGCCAGCAGGGACGGAAGCACAGATACGCAGTATTTT; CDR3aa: CASRDGSTDTQYF
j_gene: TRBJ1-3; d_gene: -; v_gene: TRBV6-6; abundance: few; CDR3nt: TGTGCCAGCAGTTCCCGACTCAGCTCTGGAAACACCATATATTTT; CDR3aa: CASSSRLSSGNTIYF